This entry lists 12 T cell receptor beta chains sequenced from one sample in a study of control samples from healthy donors and cancer patients. Measured with immunoSEQ multiplex PCR; TCRdb has only the in-frame clones, and not every one. Of around 80,000 clones in the sample, 89% were seen once. Material for sequencing was blood. The receptors here all came from a man aged 50 to 59 in good health.

This chain uses TRBV11-2 with TRBJ2-5; 9 nucleotides agree with TRBD2. V shed 5 bases and J 1 base; nucleotides not matched to a gene: 2. Germline V gene lookup returns CDR1 SGHAT and CDR2 FQNNGV. CDR3 length: 14 amino acids. The CDR3 region has the DNA TGTGCCAGCAGCCCGCGGGGGGGCCAAGAGACCCAGTACTTC. This gives the protein CASSPRGGQETQYF.

The rearrangement uses TRBV5-6 and TRBJ1-5, with D unclear. The CDR3 totals 14 residues. The germline V and J ends were trimmed by 5 bases and 2 bases, with 11 bases remaining between them. The germline gives CDR1 SGHDT, CDR2 YYEEEE. The CDR3 DNA is TGTGCCAGCAGTTCGGGGTATGGCAATCAGCCCCAGCATTTT. Its translation is CASSSGYGNQPQHF.

This clone was seen a single time. This same CDR3 is encoded by further DNA sequences in the sample. J is TRBJ1-5 and V is TRBV30; D is uncertain. Trimming pared 1 base from V and 1 base from J, leaving 8 bases between. The CDR3 has 14 residues. Germline CDR1 GTSNPN, CDR2 SVGIG (reference sequence). In DNA, the CDR3 is TGTGCCTGGAGTGGGACGGGGAGCAATCAGCCCCAGCATTTT. Protein product: CAWSGTGSNQPQHF.

The chain combines TRBV28 with TRBJ1-2, with TRBD1 matching 7 bases. Germline V CDR1 and CDR2: MDHEN, SYDVKM. The trim removed 2 bases at V and 3 bases at J, leaving 6 bases unmatched. The CDR3 has 15 amino acids. DNA of the CDR3: TGTGCCAGCAGTTTACCCCAGGGGGTGGACTATGGCTACACCTTC. As protein: CASSLPQGVDYGYTF.

CDR3 in DNA: TGTGCCTGGAGGCGGAGCCCTAGCACAGATACGCAGTATTTT. This encodes CAWRRSPSTDTQYF. The chain joins TRBV30 to TRBJ2-3; D gene ambiguous. The length of the CDR3 is 14 residues. The ends were cut back, 3 bases at V and 0 bases at J, with 10 bases in the middle. The V gene's germline CDR1 is GTSNPN and CDR2 SVGIG (reference sequence).

The chain links TRBV24-1 to TRBJ1-1; perhaps TRBD1 as D (5 bases). Germline V gene sequence: CDR1 KGHDR, CDR2 SFDVKD. V lost 5 bases, J lost 4 bases, and 10 bases lay in between. The CDR3 consists of 13 residues. The CDR3 bases are TGTGCCACCAGTGCCACAGGTTCCACTGAAGCTTTCTTT. Translation: CATSATGSTEAFF.

V usage is TRBV6-5 and J usage is TRBJ2-1, with 8 positions matching TRBD2. The V gene end was trimmed by 7 bases and the J gene end by 1 base; junction bases not matched to a gene: 3. Germline CDR1 is MNHEY and CDR2 is SVGAGI. The CDR3 is 14 residues long. CDR3 coding DNA: TGTGCCAGCATCGCGGGGGGATCCTACAATGAGCAGTTCTTC. Its translation is CASIAGGSYNEQFF.

The gene calls are TRBV7-9 and TRBJ2-7; D possibly corresponds to TRBD1 (5 bases). V shed 5 bases and J shed 1 base, with 9 bases lying between them. The V gene's germline CDR1 is SEHNR and CDR2 FQNEAQ (reference sequence). The CDR3 has 13 residues. The CDR3 sequence is CASSLTESYEQYF. CDR3 in DNA: TGTGCCAGCAGCCTGACAGAATCCTACGAGCAGTACTTC.

This clone came up a few times. The chain links TRBV6-1 to TRBJ1-2, with D perhaps matching TRBD1 (5 bases). The CDR3 runs to 19 residues. Trimming removed 2 bases from V and 4 bases from J, with 26 bases in between. The germline V gene encodes CDR1 MNHNS and CDR2 SASEGT. CDR3 coding DNA: TGTGCCAGCAGTGAATCACGACGTGGTTCCACAGGTCGAGGCTATGGCTACACCTTC. Amino acids: CASSESRRGSTGRGYGYTF.

The chain joins TRBV6-5 to TRBJ1-6; TRBD1 matches 7 bases. After removal of 8 bases from V and 8 bases from J, the junction contained 6 bases not matched to a gene. Per germline, CDR1 MNHEY and CDR2 SVGAGI. This CDR3 has 13 residues. The CDR3 DNA is TGTGCCAGCCGACAGGGAAGTGATTCACCCCTCCACTTT. This codes for CASRQGSDSPLHF.

This chain connects TRBV5-1 to TRBJ2-7; tentatively, D is TRBD1 (5 bases). The CDR3 spans 16 residues. Germline loops: CDR1 SGHRS, CDR2 YFSETQ. Trimming removed 1 base from V and 2 bases from J, with 16 bases in between. DNA for the CDR3: TGCGCCAGCAGCTTGCGTTCAGGGCAGGGTGCCTACGAGCAGTACTTC. It codes for CASSLRSGQGAYEQYF.

The chain joins TRBV20-1 to TRBJ1-1, with D possibly being TRBD1 (5 bases). Germline values: CDR1 DFQATT, CDR2 SNEGSKA (reference sequence). The CDR3 extends over 13 amino acids. V was shortened by 3 bases and J by 4 bases, with 12 bases between the two germline ends. DNA of the CDR3: TGCAGTGCTAGTCGGGACTTTGCCACTGAAGCTTTCTTT. Translated, it gives CSASRDFATEAFF.